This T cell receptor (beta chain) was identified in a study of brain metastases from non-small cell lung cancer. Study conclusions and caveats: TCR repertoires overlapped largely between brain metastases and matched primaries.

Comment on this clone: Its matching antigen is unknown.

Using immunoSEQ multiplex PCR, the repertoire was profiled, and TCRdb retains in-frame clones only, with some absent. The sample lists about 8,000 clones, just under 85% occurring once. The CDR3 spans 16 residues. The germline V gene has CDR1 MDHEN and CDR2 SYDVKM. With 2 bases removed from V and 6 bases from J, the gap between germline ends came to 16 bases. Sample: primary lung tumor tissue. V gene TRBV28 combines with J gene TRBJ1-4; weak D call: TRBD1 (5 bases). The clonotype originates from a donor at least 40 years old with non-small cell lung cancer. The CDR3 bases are TGTGCCAGCAGTTTACGACTCACAGGTTTTGATGAAAAACTGTTTTTT. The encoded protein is CASSLRLTGFDEKLFF.